This is a list of T cell receptor beta chains from one sample in a study of blood T cell repertoires in COVID-19. TCRdb's table, derived via immunoSEQ multiplex PCR, lists solely in-frame clones and lacks some. The data contain about 150,000 clones, 86% of them singletons. Sequenced: PBMCs or T cells enriched from blood (not recorded which). These receptors were taken from a man aged 50 or older who had recovered from COVID-19. CDR3s include the opening cysteine and the closing phenylalanine or tryptophan. Each record gives: J gene, D gene, V gene, clone size, CDR3 protein, CDR3 DNA. A D gene is named only where the DNA matches it firmly. Expanded clones get a size class; other rows say once, few or many, or leave the size out.

j_gene: TRBJ1-3; d_gene: TRBD1; v_gene: TRBV5-5; abundance: -; CDR3aa: CASIAVPGGGNTIYF; CDR3nt: TGTGCCAGCATCGCCGTCCCAGGGGGAGGAAACACCATATATTTT
j_gene: TRBJ1-2; d_gene: -; v_gene: TRBV18; abundance: -; CDR3aa: CASSPLQGLEYGYTF; CDR3nt: TGTGCCAGCTCACCCCTACAGGGTTTGGAATATGGCTACACCTTC
j_gene: TRBJ1-5; d_gene: -; v_gene: TRBV19; abundance: -; CDR3aa: CASSPRASRLQPQHF; CDR3nt: TGTGCCAGTAGCCCCAGGGCCTCCCGCCTCCAGCCCCAGCATTTT
j_gene: TRBJ1-6; d_gene: TRBD1; v_gene: TRBV5-1; abundance: -; CDR3aa: CASSTGTANSPLHF; CDR3nt: TGCGCCAGCAGCACCGGGACAGCTAATTCACCCCTCCACTTT
j_gene: TRBJ2-1; d_gene: -; v_gene: TRBV29-1; abundance: -; CDR3aa: CSVDHRSTNNEQFF; CDR3nt: TGCAGCGTTGATCACCGGTCAACCAACAATGAGCAGTTCTTC
j_gene: TRBJ1-2; d_gene: -; v_gene: TRBV7-2; abundance: -; CDR3aa: CASSLFPGLRDYTF; CDR3nt: TGTGCCAGCAGCTTATTCCCGGGACTACGCGACTACACCTTC
j_gene: TRBJ1-2; d_gene: TRBD1; v_gene: TRBV28; abundance: -; CDR3aa: CASRAKGQGNYGYTF; CDR3nt: TGTGCCAGCAGGGCAAAGGGACAGGGAAACTATGGCTACACCTTC
j_gene: TRBJ2-1; d_gene: TRBD2; v_gene: TRBV7-2; abundance: few; CDR3aa: CASSLELAGANEQFF; CDR3nt: TGTGCCAGCAGCTTAGAACTAGCGGGGGCCAATGAGCAGTTCTTC
j_gene: TRBJ2-5; d_gene: -; v_gene: TRBV7-9; abundance: -; CDR3aa: CASSLAGGGRETQYF; CDR3nt: TGTGCCAGCAGCTTAGCGGGCGGGGGCCGGGAGACCCAGTACTTC
j_gene: TRBJ2-7; d_gene: -; v_gene: TRBV11-2; abundance: -; CDR3aa: CASSLDRFEQYF; CDR3nt: TGTGCCAGCAGCCTCGACAGGTTCGAGCAGTACTTC
j_gene: TRBJ2-3; d_gene: -; v_gene: TRBV7-9; abundance: -; CDR3aa: CASSRVSDTQYF; CDR3nt: TGTGCCAGCAGCCGAGTCTCAGATACGCAGTATTTT
j_gene: TRBJ1-2; d_gene: TRBD1; v_gene: TRBV28; abundance: -; CDR3aa: CATRTGGDYGYTF; CDR3nt: TGTGCCACCAGGACAGGGGGCGACTATGGCTACACCTTC
j_gene: TRBJ2-2; d_gene: -; v_gene: TRBV7-2; abundance: -; CDR3aa: CASSSPDGGRTGELFF; CDR3nt: TGTGCCAGCAGCTCTCCCGACGGGGGGCGCACCGGGGAGCTGTTTTTT
j_gene: TRBJ2-2; d_gene: -; v_gene: TRBV2; abundance: -; CDR3aa: CASMAGANTGELFF; CDR3nt: TGTGCCAGCATGGCAGGGGCGAACACCGGGGAGCTGTTTTTT
j_gene: TRBJ1-1; d_gene: TRBD1; v_gene: TRBV7-9; abundance: -; CDR3aa: CASSRGRMNTEAFF; CDR3nt: TGTGCCAGCAGCAGGGGGCGGATGAACACTGAAGCTTTCTTT
j_gene: TRBJ2-5; d_gene: TRBD1; v_gene: TRBV28; abundance: -; CDR3aa: CASSPGQSQETQYF; CDR3nt: TGTGCCAGCAGTCCGGGACAGTCCCAAGAGACCCAGTACTTC
j_gene: TRBJ1-6; d_gene: -; v_gene: TRBV13; abundance: -; CDR3aa: CASSLPGVSPLHF; CDR3nt: TGTGCCAGCAGCCTACCAGGGGTTTCACCCCTCCACTTT
j_gene: TRBJ1-4; d_gene: -; v_gene: TRBV28; abundance: -; CDR3aa: CASSLQGATNEKLFF; CDR3nt: TGTGCCAGCAGTTTACAGGGTGCAACTAATGAAAAACTGTTTTTT
j_gene: TRBJ1-2; d_gene: -; v_gene: TRBV5-4; abundance: -; CDR3aa: CASSLYRDTANYGYTF; CDR3nt: TGTGCCAGCAGCTTGTACCGGGACACGGCTAACTATGGCTACACCTTC
j_gene: TRBJ2-7; d_gene: TRBD2; v_gene: TRBV4-1; abundance: few; CDR3aa: CASSLTSGYSYEQYF; CDR3nt: TGCGCCAGCAGCCTAACTAGCGGCTATTCCTACGAGCAGTACTTC
j_gene: TRBJ2-1; d_gene: -; v_gene: TRBV21-1; abundance: -; CDR3aa: CASSKAGGAGWNEQFF; CDR3nt: TGTGCCAGCAGCAAAGCAGGGGGGGCCGGGTGGAATGAGCAGTTCTTC
j_gene: TRBJ2-1; d_gene: TRBD2; v_gene: TRBV7-3; abundance: -; CDR3aa: CASSLNREGRVNEQFF; CDR3nt: TGTGCCAGCAGCTTAAACCGGGAGGGCAGGGTCAATGAGCAGTTCTTC
j_gene: TRBJ1-3; d_gene: -; v_gene: TRBV9; abundance: -; CDR3aa: CASSAPAGRNTIYF; CDR3nt: TGTGCCAGCAGCGCCCCTGCGGGGAGGAACACCATATATTTT
j_gene: TRBJ1-4; d_gene: -; v_gene: TRBV4-1; abundance: -; CDR3aa: CASSQDQLWMTGEKLFF; CDR3nt: TGCGCCAGCAGCCAAGATCAATTGTGGATGACTGGAGAAAAACTGTTTTTT
j_gene: TRBJ1-1; d_gene: -; v_gene: TRBV11-1; abundance: -; CDR3aa: CASNQDRNTEAFF; CDR3nt: TGTGCCAGCAACCAGGACAGGAACACTGAAGCTTTCTTT
j_gene: TRBJ2-6; d_gene: TRBD2; v_gene: TRBV5-1; abundance: few; CDR3aa: CASSLSGGSGANVLTF; CDR3nt: TGCGCCAGCAGCTTGAGCGGGGGCTCTGGGGCCAACGTCCTGACTTTC
j_gene: TRBJ2-1; d_gene: -; v_gene: TRBV7-2; abundance: -; CDR3aa: CASSFYGYNEQFF; CDR3nt: TGTGCCAGCAGCTTTTACGGTTACAATGAGCAGTTCTTC
j_gene: TRBJ2-7; d_gene: -; v_gene: TRBV5-1; abundance: -; CDR3aa: CASSLEGWGGSYEQYF; CDR3nt: TGCGCCAGCAGCTTGGAGGGGTGGGGCGGATCCTACGAGCAGTACTTC
j_gene: TRBJ1-5; d_gene: TRBD1; v_gene: TRBV19; abundance: once; CDR3aa: CASSMTGGYQPQHF; CDR3nt: TGTGCCAGTAGTATGACAGGGGGTTATCAGCCCCAGCATTTT
j_gene: TRBJ1-6; d_gene: -; v_gene: TRBV30; abundance: once; CDR3aa: CAWSQKLLGGHNSPLHF; CDR3nt: TGTGCCTGGAGCCAAAAACTCCTCGGGGGTCATAATTCACCCCTCCACTTT
j_gene: TRBJ2-7; d_gene: -; v_gene: TRBV28; abundance: -; CDR3aa: CASSRILTRSSYEQYF; CDR3nt: TGTGCCAGCAGCCGGATTCTGACTAGAAGCTCCTACGAGCAGTACTTC
j_gene: TRBJ2-1; d_gene: -; v_gene: TRBV4-3; abundance: -; CDR3aa: CASSQTTGYNEQFF; CDR3nt: TGCGCCAGCAGCCAAACTACAGGGTACAATGAGCAGTTCTTC
j_gene: TRBJ2-4; d_gene: TRBD1; v_gene: TRBV12-3/TRBV12-4; abundance: -; CDR3aa: CATQQGASNIQYF; CDR3nt: TGTGCCACCCAACAGGGGGCATCCAACATTCAGTACTTC
j_gene: TRBJ2-5; d_gene: TRBD2; v_gene: TRBV24-1; abundance: -; CDR3aa: CATGLAGVETQYF; CDR3nt: TGTGCCACGGGACTAGCGGGAGTCGAGACCCAGTACTTC
j_gene: TRBJ2-1; d_gene: -; v_gene: TRBV4-3; abundance: once; CDR3aa: CASSQVGGLYNEQFF; CDR3nt: TGCGCCAGCAGCCAAGTCGGGGGGCTCTACAATGAGCAGTTCTTC
j_gene: TRBJ1-6; d_gene: -; v_gene: TRBV5-5; abundance: few; CDR3aa: CASIPTGVYNSPLHF; CDR3nt: TGTGCCAGCATCCCCACCGGAGTATATAATTCACCCCTCCACTTT
j_gene: TRBJ2-2; d_gene: -; v_gene: TRBV28; abundance: -; CDR3aa: CASSAGGRTGELFF; CDR3nt: TGTGCCAGCAGCGCAGGAGGGCGGACCGGGGAGCTGTTTTTT
j_gene: TRBJ1-4; d_gene: TRBD1; v_gene: TRBV19; abundance: -; CDR3aa: CASSIFSTGNGKLFF; CDR3nt: TGTGCCAGTAGTATATTCTCGACAGGGAACGGAAAACTGTTTTTT